A selection of T cell receptor beta chains follows, all from one sample in a study of T cell responses to AZD1222 COVID-19 vaccine. Data came from immunoSEQ multiplex PCR; TCRdb stores just in-frame clones and leaves some out. Among more than 75,000 clones listed, about 90% were seen once. Sample: peripheral blood, taken on day 0 of AZD1222 vaccination. The origin of the receptors is an adult in good health. CDR3s include the opening cysteine and the closing phenylalanine or tryptophan. Fields, in order: D gene, V gene, J gene, CDR3 protein, CDR3 DNA. D genes are given only for firm matches.

NA	TRBV4-3	TRBJ2-5	CASSQDTGWEETQYF	TGCGCCAGCAGCCAAGATACAGGGTGGGAAGAGACCCAGTACTTC
NA	TRBV27	TRBJ2-3	CASTSGDTQYF	TGTGCCAGCACTTCGGGCGATACGCAGTATTTT
NA	TRBV5-6	TRBJ2-2	CASSLALGELFF	TGTGCCAGCAGCTTGGCCCTCGGGGAGCTGTTTTTT
TRBD2	TRBV29-1	TRBJ2-1	CSVGTSGIFSEQFF	TGCAGCGTGGGGACTAGCGGTATTTTTAGCGAGCAGTTCTTC
NA	TRBV6-2/TRBV6-3	TRBJ2-5	CASSLPGVAGQETQYF	TGTGCCAGCAGTCTCCCGGGGGTGGCGGGTCAAGAGACCCAGTACTTC
TRBD2	TRBV28	TRBJ2-3	CASRLRTSGRWDTQYF	TGTGCCAGCAGACTCCGGACTAGCGGGAGATGGGATACGCAGTATTTT
TRBD2	TRBV7-3	TRBJ2-1	CASSLGATAGLAGGSSYNEQFF	TGTGCCAGCAGCTTAGGGGCGACTGCGGGACTAGCGGGAGGGAGCTCCTACAATGAGCAGTTCTTC
NA	TRBV6-4	TRBJ1-2	CASSDVDTHNYGYTF	TGTGCCAGCAGTGACGTGGACACGCATAACTATGGCTACACCTTC
NA	TRBV3-1/TRBV3-2	TRBJ2-1	CASSQASVNEQFF	TGTGCCAGCAGCCAAGCGTCCGTTAATGAGCAGTTCTTC
NA	TRBV6-2/TRBV6-3	TRBJ2-3	CASSYRETDTQYF	TGTGCCAGCAGTTACCGGGAGACAGATACGCAGTATTTT
NA	TRBV28	TRBJ1-5	CASSRTGTGNQPQHF	TGTGCCAGCAGTCGCACAGGGACCGGGAATCAGCCCCAGCATTTT
NA	TRBV28	TRBJ2-7	CASSLERRGEQYF	TGTGCCAGCAGTTTAGAGCGGCGGGGCGAGCAGTACTTC